This T cell receptor beta chain originates from a study of relationships among human T cell subsets. With respect to this clonotype: The antigen remains unidentified. One end of the junction fails to match germline, which may point to a read error.

The CDR3 has 14 amino acids. Germline lookup yields CDR1 SGHNT and CDR2 YYREEE (reference sequence). Notes on the study in general: Clones with over 100 reads held over 60% of CD8+ cytotoxic sequences. Substantial CDR3 sharing among Th1, Th2 and regulatory cells suggested stochastic fate choice. T cell counts were not recorded for a couple of pan T samples.

TCR alpha and beta CDR3s were amplified from mRNA by semiquantitative ARM-PCR. Exponential amplification used communal superprimers after tagged nested gene-specific primers in ARM-PCR. In TCRdb, the multiplex PCR reads were re-called with MiXCR into one record per CDR3 protein. The sample lists around 5,000 distinct CDR3 sequences; 65% to 85% were seen once. This TCR was sampled from a man aged 40-55 years in good health. The rearrangement joins TRBV5-4 to TRBJ2-3, with D tentatively TRBD1 (6 bases). The material sequenced was total T cells sorted from blood. CDR3 amino acids: CASSLDSSTDTQYF. DNA of the CDR3: TGCGCCAGCAGCTTGGACAGTAGCACAGATACGCAGTATTTT.